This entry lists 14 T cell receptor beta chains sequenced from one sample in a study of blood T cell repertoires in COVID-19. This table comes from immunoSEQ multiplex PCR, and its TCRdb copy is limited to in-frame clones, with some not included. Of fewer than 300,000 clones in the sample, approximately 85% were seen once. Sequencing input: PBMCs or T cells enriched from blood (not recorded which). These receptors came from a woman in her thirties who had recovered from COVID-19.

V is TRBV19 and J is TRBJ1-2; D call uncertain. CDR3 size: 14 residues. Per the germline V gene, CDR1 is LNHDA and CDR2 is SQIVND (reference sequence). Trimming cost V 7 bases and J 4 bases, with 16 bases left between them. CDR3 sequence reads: CASTPMTGSYGYTF. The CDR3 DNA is TGTGCCAGTACCCCCATGACGGGATCCTATGGCTACACCTTC.

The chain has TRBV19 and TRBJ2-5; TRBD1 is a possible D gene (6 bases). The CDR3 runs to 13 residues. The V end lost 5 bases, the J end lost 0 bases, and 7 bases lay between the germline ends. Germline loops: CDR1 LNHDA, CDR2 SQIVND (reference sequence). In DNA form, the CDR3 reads TGTGCCAGTAGTTACAGGGACCAAGAGACCCAGTACTTC. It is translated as CASSYRDQETQYF.

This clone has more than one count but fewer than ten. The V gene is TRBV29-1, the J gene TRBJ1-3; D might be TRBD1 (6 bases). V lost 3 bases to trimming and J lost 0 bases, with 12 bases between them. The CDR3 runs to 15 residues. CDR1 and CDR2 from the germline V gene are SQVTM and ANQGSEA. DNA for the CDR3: TGCAGCGTTGACCCGGACAGAGACTCTGGAAACACCATATATTTT. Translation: CSVDPDRDSGNTIYF. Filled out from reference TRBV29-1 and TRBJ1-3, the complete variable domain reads SAVISQKPSRDICQRGTSLTIQCQVDSQVTMMFWYRQQPGQSLTLIATANQGSEATYESGFVIDKFPISRPNLTFSTLTVSNMSPEDSSIYLCSVDPDRDSGNTIYFGEGSWLTVV.

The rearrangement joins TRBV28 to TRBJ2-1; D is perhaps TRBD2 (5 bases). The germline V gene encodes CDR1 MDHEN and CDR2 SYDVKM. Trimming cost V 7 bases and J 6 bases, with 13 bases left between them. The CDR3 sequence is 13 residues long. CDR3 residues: CASTSDFFNEQFF. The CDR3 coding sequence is TGTGCCAGCACCTCGGACTTCTTCAATGAGCAGTTCTTC.

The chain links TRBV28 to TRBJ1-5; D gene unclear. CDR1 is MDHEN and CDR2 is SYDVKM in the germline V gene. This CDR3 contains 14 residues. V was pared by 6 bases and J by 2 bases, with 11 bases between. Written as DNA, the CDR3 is TGTGCCAGCAGCCGAGGCCGGGGCAATCAGCCCCAGCATTTT. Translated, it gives CASSRGRGNQPQHF.

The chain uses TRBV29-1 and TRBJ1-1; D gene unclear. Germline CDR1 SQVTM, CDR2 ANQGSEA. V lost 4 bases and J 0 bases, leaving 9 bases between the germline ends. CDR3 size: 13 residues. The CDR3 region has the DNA TGCAGCGTTGCGAGGTCCATGAACACTGAAGCTTTCTTT. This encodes CSVARSMNTEAFF.

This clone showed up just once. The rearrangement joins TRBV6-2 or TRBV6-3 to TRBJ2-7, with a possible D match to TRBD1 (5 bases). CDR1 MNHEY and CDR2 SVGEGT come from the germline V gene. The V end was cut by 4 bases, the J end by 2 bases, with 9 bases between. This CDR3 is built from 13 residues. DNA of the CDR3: TGTGCCAGCAGTTTGTCAGGGACCTACGAGCAGTACTTC. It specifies CASSLSGTYEQYF.

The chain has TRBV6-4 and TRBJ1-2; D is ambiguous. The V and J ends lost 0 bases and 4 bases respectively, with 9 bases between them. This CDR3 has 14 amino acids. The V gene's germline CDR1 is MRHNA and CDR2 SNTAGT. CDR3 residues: CASSDSGGSYGYTF. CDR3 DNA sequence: TGTGCCAGCAGTGACTCTGGTGGCTCCTATGGCTACACCTTC.

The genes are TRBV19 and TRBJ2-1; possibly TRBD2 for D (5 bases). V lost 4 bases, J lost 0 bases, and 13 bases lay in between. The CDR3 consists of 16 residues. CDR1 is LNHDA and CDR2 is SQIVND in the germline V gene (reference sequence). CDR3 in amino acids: CASSTRTGYSYNEQFF. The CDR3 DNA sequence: TGTGCCAGTAGTACTCGGACGGGATACTCCTACAATGAGCAGTTCTTC.

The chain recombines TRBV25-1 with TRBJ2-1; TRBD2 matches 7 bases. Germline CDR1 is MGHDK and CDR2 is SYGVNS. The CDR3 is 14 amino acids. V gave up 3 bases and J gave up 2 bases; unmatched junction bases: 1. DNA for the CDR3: TGTGCCAGCAGTGAGGCGGGGGCCTACAATGAGCAGTTCTTC. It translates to CASSEAGAYNEQFF.

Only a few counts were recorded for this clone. Here the CDR3 reads CASSLGSWRRELFF. The CDR3 coding sequence is TGTGCCAGCAGCTTGGGAAGCTGGCGGCGTGAGCTGTTTTTT. The chain joins TRBV5-6 to TRBJ2-2; D not resolved. Germline V gene lookup returns CDR1 SGHDT and CDR2 YYEEEE. The CDR3 runs to 14 residues. V lost 0 bases to trimming and J lost 11 bases, with 14 bases between them.

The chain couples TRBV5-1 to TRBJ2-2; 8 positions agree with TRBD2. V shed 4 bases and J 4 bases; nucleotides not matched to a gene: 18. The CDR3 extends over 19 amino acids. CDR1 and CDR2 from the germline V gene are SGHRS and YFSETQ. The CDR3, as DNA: TGCGCCAGCAGCCCCCCGGGACTAGGGGCCCAATTCAGCACCGGGGAGCTGTTTTTT. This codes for CASSPPGLGAQFSTGELFF. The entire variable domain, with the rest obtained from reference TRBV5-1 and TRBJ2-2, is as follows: KAGVTQTPRYLIKTRGQQVTLSCSPISGHRSVSWYQQTPGQGLQFLFEYFSETQRNKGNFPGRFSGRQFSNSRSEMNVSTLELGDSALYLCASSPPGLGAQFSTGELFFGEGSRLTVL.

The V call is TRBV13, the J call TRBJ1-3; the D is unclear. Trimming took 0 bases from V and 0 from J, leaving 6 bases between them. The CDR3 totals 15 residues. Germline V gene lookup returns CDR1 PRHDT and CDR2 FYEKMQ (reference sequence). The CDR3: CASSLGVYSGNTIYF. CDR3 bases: TGTGCCAGCAGCTTAGGAGTCTACTCTGGAAACACCATATATTTT.

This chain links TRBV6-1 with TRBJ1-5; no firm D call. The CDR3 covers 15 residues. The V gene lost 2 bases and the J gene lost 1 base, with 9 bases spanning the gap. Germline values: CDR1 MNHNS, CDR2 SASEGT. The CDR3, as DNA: TGTGCCAGCAGTGAAATCGAGCGAAGCAATCAGCCCCAGCATTTT. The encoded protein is CASSEIERSNQPQHF.